The 2 T cell receptor beta chains below come from one sample, sequenced in a study of T cells in Graves' hyperthyroidism and ophthalmopathy. TCR beta CDR3 regions were amplified from RNA transcripts. A first-round RT-PCR of the TCR CDR3 used the HTBI primer set. In TCRdb, the multiplex PCR reads were re-called with MiXCR into one record per CDR3 protein. The sample has a few hundred thousand distinct CDR3 sequences, roughly a fifth seen once. The specimen sequenced was blood. The receptors come from a woman aged 50 to 60 with Graves' hyperthyroidism.

The chain has TRBV10-3 and TRBJ2-1; 9 positions match TRBD2. CDR3 length: 15 residues. Trimming at V came to 11 bases and at J to 6 bases, leaving 14 bases not matched to a gene. CDR1 ENHRY and CDR2 SYGVKD come from the germline V gene. This CDR3 is CAVNSLTSGRNEQFF. The CDR3 nucleotides are TGTGCCGTAAATAGCCTGACTAGCGGTCGCAATGAGCAGTTCTTC.

CDR3 region: CASSRRDRHSGNTIYF. The CDR3 DNA reads TGTGCCAGCAGCCGCCGGGACAGACACTCTGGAAACACCATATATTTT. The V and J genes are TRBV12-3 or TRBV12-4 and TRBJ1-3, with TRBD1 matching over 7 bases. The CDR3 runs 16 residues. After removal of 6 bases from V and 0 bases from J, the junction contained 8 bases not matched to a gene.